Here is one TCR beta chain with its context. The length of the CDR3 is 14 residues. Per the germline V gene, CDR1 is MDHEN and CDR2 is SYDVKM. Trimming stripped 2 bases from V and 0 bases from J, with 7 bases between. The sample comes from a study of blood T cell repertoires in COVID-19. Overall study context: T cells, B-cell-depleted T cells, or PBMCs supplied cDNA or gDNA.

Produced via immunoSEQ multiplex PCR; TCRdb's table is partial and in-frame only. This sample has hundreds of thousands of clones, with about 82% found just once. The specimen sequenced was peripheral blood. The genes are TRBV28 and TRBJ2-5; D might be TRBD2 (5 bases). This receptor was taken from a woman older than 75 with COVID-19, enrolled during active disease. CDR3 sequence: CASSLLGDQETQYF. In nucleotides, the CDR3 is TGTGCCAGCAGTTTACTCGGGGACCAAGAGACCCAGTACTTC.